The sequence of this T cell receptor (beta chain) was determined in a study of T cell clones after liver transplantation. Study background: HCV positivity affected three of eight recipients; the rest lacked autoimmune or viral indications.

Repertoires were generated with immunoSEQ multiplex PCR, while TCRdb's copy carries only in-frame clones and drops some. The sample lists approximately 68,000 clones, 80% seen once, with about 0.64% in the top ten. CDR3 size: 17 residues. With V trimmed by 1 base and J by 4 bases, 13 bases remained unmatched. Germline CDR1 and CDR2: MGHRA and YSYEKL. The chain joins TRBV4-1 to TRBJ2-7, with 7 nucleotides matching TRBD2. The input for sequencing was CD4+ T cells from blood, taken before liver transplant. This clonotype was obtained from a human donor who received a liver transplant. CDR3 bases: TGCGCCAGCAGCCAAGCCCTGATGGGCGGGAGAATGTACGAGCAGTACTTC. Protein: CASSQALMGGRMYEQYF.